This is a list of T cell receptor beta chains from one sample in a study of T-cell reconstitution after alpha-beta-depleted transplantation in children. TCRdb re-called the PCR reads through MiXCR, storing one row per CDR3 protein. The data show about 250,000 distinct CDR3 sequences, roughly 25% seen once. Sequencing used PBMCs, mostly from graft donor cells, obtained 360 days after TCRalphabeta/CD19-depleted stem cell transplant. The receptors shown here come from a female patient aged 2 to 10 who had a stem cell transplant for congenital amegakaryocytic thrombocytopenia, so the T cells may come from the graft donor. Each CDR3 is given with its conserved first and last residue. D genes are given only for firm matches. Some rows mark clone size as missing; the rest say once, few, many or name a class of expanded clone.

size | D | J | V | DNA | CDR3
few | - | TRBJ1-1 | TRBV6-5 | TGTGCCAGCAGTTATACGGGCAGCACTGAAGCTTTCTTT | CASSYTGSTEAFF
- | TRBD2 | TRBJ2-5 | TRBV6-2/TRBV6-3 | TGTGCCAGCGTGGCGTATGATAGCGGGAGCTTGTGGCAAGAGACCCAGTACTTC | CASVAYDSGSLWQETQYF
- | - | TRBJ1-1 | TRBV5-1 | TGCGCCAGCAGCTTATTTTTTTCGGGGAGGGCGAACACTGAAGCTTTCTTT | CASSLFFSGRANTEAFF
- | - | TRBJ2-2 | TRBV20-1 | TGCAGTGCTGGAGGCGGGTCGGACACCGGGGAGCTGTTTTTT | CSAGGGSDTGELFF
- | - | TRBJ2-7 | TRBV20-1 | TGCAGTGCTAGTGATGGCGACTCCTCCTACGAGCAGTACTTC | CSASDGDSSYEQYF
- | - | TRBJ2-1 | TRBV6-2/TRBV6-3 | TGTGCCAGCAGCCCCTCAACAGATTACAATGAGCAGTTCTTC | CASSPSTDYNEQFF
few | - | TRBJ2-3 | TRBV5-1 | TGCGCCAGCAGCTTGGCCGGGACTCGCACAGATACGCAGTATTTT | CASSLAGTRTDTQYF
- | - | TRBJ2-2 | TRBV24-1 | TGTGCCACCAGGGGGCGCGTCACCGGGGAGCTGTTTTTT | CATRGRVTGELFF
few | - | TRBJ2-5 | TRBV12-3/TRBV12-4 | TGTGCCAGCAGCACTCCCTGGGACAACCAAGAGACCCAGTACTTC | CASSTPWDNQETQYF
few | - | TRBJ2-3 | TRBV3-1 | TGTGCCAGCAGCCCGATCACGGTCGACAGTAGCACAGATACGCAGTATTTT | CASSPITVDSSTDTQYF
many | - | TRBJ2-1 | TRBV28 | TGTGCCAGCAGTTTCGGCGGTTCCTACAATGAGCAGTTCTTC | CASSFGGSYNEQFF
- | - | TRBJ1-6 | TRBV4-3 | TGCGCCAGCAGCCAAGAGCACGGGGTATTGGGACCCCTCCACTTT | CASSQEHGVLGPLHF
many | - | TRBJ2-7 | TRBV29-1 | TGCAGCGTGGGACATAAAGGGGACGAGCAGTACTTC | CSVGHKGDEQYF
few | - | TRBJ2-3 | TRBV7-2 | TGTGCCAGCAGCTTGGGACCGTGGACAGATACGCAGTATTTT | CASSLGPWTDTQYF
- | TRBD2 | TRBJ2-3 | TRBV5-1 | TGCGCCAGCAGCATACTAGCGGAGACAGATACGCAGTATTTT | CASSILAETDTQYF
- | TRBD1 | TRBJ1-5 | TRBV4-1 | TGCGCCAGCAGCCAAGACAGGGGGCGGGGGTCCCAGCATTTT | CASSQDRGRGSQHF
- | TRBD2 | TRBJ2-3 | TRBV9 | TGTGCCAGCAGCGCAACTAGCGGTAGCACAGATACGCAGTATTTT | CASSATSGSTDTQYF
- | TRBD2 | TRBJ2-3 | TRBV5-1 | TGCGCCAGCAGCTTGGGCGCGGGAGCTGGAAGAGATACGCAGTATTTT | CASSLGAGAGRDTQYF
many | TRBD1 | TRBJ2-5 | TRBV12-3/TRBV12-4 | TGTGCCAGCAGCCGAGGACAGGGTGTGACCCAGTACTTC | CASSRGQGVTQYF
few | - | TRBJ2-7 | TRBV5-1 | TGCGCCAGCAGCTGGGGAACAGACGAGCAGTACTTC | CASSWGTDEQYF
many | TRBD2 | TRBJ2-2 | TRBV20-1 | TGCAGTGCCCAAACGGGGGGGAGTAACACCGGGGAGCTGTTTTTT | CSAQTGGSNTGELFF
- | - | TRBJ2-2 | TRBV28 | TGTGCCAGCCGCAGGTGGGGTCCCGGGGAGCTGTTTTTT | CASRRWGPGELFF
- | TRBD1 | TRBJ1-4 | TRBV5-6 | TGTGCCAGCAGCTCCCGGCGGGACAGGGAGTATGAAAAACTGTTTTTT | CASSSRRDREYEKLFF